The 27 T cell receptor beta chains below all came from one sample that was sequenced in a study of radiotherapy plus CTLA-4 blockade in lung cancer. Only in-frame clones appear in the TCRdb table, and some are missing; sequencing was by immunoSEQ multiplex PCR. The data hold under 35,000 clones, with 60% to 80% observed a single time. The sequencing used peripheral blood, collected from a patient treated with radiotherapy plus ipilimumab. The source is a human donor with non-small cell lung cancer whose response to radiotherapy plus ipilimumab could not be evaluated.

The gene calls are TRBV9 and TRBJ2-1, with 8 positions matching TRBD2. The V gene end was trimmed by 2 bases and the J gene end by 6 bases; junction bases not matched to a gene: 7. The CDR3 consists of 15 residues. The germline CDR1 and CDR2 sequences are SGDLS and YYNGEE. CDR3 sequence reads: CASSVQAGARNEQFF. The CDR3 DNA reads TGTGCCAGCAGCGTGCAAGCGGGAGCCCGCAATGAGCAGTTCTTC.

This chain links TRBV4-2 with TRBJ2-1; 8 bases align to TRBD1. With V trimmed by 3 bases and J by 9 bases, 7 bases remained unmatched. The germline V gene encodes CDR1 LGHNA and CDR2 YNFKEQ. CDR3 length: 14 amino acids. The CDR3 nucleotides are TGTGCCAGCAGCCAGCCGGGACAGGTCCCTGAGCAGTTCTTC. Amino acid sequence: CASSQPGQVPEQFF.

J is TRBJ1-4 and V is TRBV28; TRBD1 is a possible D gene (5 bases). The CDR3 totals 15 residues. Germline loops: CDR1 MDHEN, CDR2 SYDVKM. Deletions cut 4 bases from V and 10 bases from J, with 19 bases between. The CDR3 DNA sequence: TGTGCCAGCAGTTCACCCAGTGGGCAGGGTGGAAAACTGTTTTTT. As protein: CASSSPSGQGGKLFF.

J is TRBJ2-7 and V is TRBV11-2; tentative D call: TRBD2 (5 bases). The germline V gene has CDR1 SGHAT and CDR2 FQNNGV. The length of the CDR3 is 13 residues. The V end was cut by 0 bases, the J end by 6 bases, with 9 bases between. The CDR3 loop is CASSLDPAGEQYF. CDR3 sequence (DNA): TGTGCCAGCAGCTTAGATCCGGCGGGCGAGCAGTACTTC.

The CDR3 region has the DNA TGCGCCAGCAGCCAAGCCGGAGGGCTAGGCGAAAAACTGTTTTTT. It is translated as CASSQAGGLGEKLFF. The V and J genes are TRBV4-1 and TRBJ1-4, with D uncertain. The V end lost 1 base, the J end lost 8 bases, and 14 bases lay between the germline ends. In germline, CDR1 is MGHRA, CDR2 YSYEKL. The CDR3 length is 15 residues.

This clone was observed a single time. V is TRBV15 and J is TRBJ1-6; D might be TRBD1 (5 bases). The CDR3 sequence is 14 residues long. Germline-derived CDR1 and CDR2 are LNHNV and YYDKDF (reference sequence). Trimming stripped 8 bases from V and 4 bases from J, with 12 bases between. Here the CDR3 DNA reads TGTGCCACCTCACGACAGTCTTATAATTCACCCCTCCACTTT. Protein sequence: CATSRQSYNSPLHF.

The rearrangement uses TRBV7-9 and TRBJ1-6; 9 bases agree with TRBD1. This CDR3 is 16 amino acids long. J lost 7 bases, V lost 5 bases, and 9 bases had no gene match. Looked up from germline, CDR1 is SEHNR and CDR2 is FQNEAQ (reference sequence). In DNA form, the CDR3 reads TGTGCCAGCAGCCCTGGTCCCGGGACAGGGAATTCACCCCTCCACTTT. Its translation: CASSPGPGTGNSPLHF.

This clone appeared once. Other DNA sequences in this sample translate to the same CDR3. This chain links TRBV10-3 with TRBJ2-1, with 7 positions matching TRBD2. This CDR3 is 14 amino acids long. The V segment lost 6 bases and the J segment 8 bases; nucleotides outside the gene matches: 10. Germline V lookup: CDR1 ENHRY, CDR2 SYGVKD. CDR3 sequence reads: CAIRGREFSDEQFF. CDR3 coding DNA: TGTGCCATCAGAGGGCGGGAGTTCTCTGATGAGCAGTTCTTC.

The V and J genes are TRBV30 and TRBJ1-1; D unclear. Germline V gene sequence: CDR1 GTSNPN, CDR2 SVGIG (reference sequence). V shed 0 bases and J shed 11 bases, with 10 bases lying between them. The CDR3 sequence is 11 residues long. The chain's CDR3 is CAWSVSPQAFF. CDR3 coding DNA: TGTGCCTGGAGTGTATCCCCTCAGGCTTTCTTT. Using reference TRBV30 and TRBJ1-1 for the parts outside the CDR3, the full variable domain is SQTIHQWPATLVQPVGSPLSLECTVEGTSNPNLYWYRQAAGRGLQLLFYSVGIGQISSEVPQNLSASRPQDRQFILSSKKLLLSDSGFYLCAWSVSPQAFFGQGTRLTVV.

V is TRBV29-1 and J is TRBJ1-1; D may be TRBD1 (6 bases). The CDR3 contains 15 residues. Germline lookup yields CDR1 SQVTM and CDR2 ANQGSEA. Trimming took off 1 base at V and 5 bases at J, with 17 bases between the two ends. CDR3 amino acids: CSVEAGGNSGTEAFF. In nucleotides, the CDR3 is TGCAGCGTTGAAGCTGGGGGCAATTCGGGGACTGAAGCTTTCTTT.

V and J are TRBV5-1 and TRBJ2-3, with D unresolved. The germline CDR1 and CDR2 sequences are SGHRS and YFSETQ. CDR3 size: 14 residues. The germline V and J ends were trimmed by 0 bases and 4 bases, with 9 bases remaining between them. The CDR3 reads CASSLGSGSDTQYF. For the CDR3, the DNA is TGCGCCAGCAGCTTGGGGTCCGGGTCAGATACGCAGTATTTT.

The table lists this clone with a few counts. The rearrangement links TRBV7-2 to TRBJ1-3, with TRBD1 as a possible D gene (6 bases). The CDR3 covers 17 residues. Germline loops: CDR1 SGHTA, CDR2 FQGNSA. V gave up 5 bases and J gave up 4 bases, with 21 bases separating them. Here the CDR3 reads CASSQVRDTWGGNTIYF. The CDR3 nucleotides are TGTGCCAGCAGCCAGGTCCGGGACACCTGGGGAGGAAACACCATATATTTT.

The chain recombines TRBV5-6 with TRBJ2-5, with 10 nucleotides matching TRBD1. With V trimmed by 3 bases and J by 4 bases, 6 bases remained unmatched. This CDR3 contains 15 residues. Germline V gene lookup returns CDR1 SGHDT and CDR2 YYEEEE. The CDR3 coding sequence is TGTGCCAGCAGCTGGGGACAGGGGACCCGAGAGACCCAGTACTTC. Amino acids: CASSWGQGTRETQYF. Full variable domain (remainder filled in from reference TRBV5-6 and TRBJ2-5): DAGVTQSPTHLIKTRGQQVTLRCSPKSGHDTVSWYQQALGQGPQFIFQYYEEEERQRGNFPDRFSGHQFPNYSSELNVNALLLGDSALYLCASSWGQGTRETQYFGPGTRLLVL.

This sequence joins TRBV29-1 and TRBJ1-3; no firm D call. Germline V gives CDR1 SQVTM, CDR2 ANQGSEA. V gave up 8 bases and J gave up 4 bases, with 9 bases separating them. The CDR3 is 11 amino acids. For the CDR3, the DNA is TGCAGCTTCCAGGTCGGAAACACCATATATTTT. As protein: CSFQVGNTIYF.

This chain joins TRBV9 and TRBJ2-7; TRBD2 agrees at 13 bases. This CDR3 is built from 16 residues. Germline-derived CDR1 and CDR2 are SGDLS and YYNGEE. Trimming at V came to 4 bases and at J to 3 bases, leaving 7 bases not matched to a gene. CDR3 loop: CASSTGLAGVGYEQYF. CDR3 bases: TGTGCCAGCAGCACTGGACTAGCGGGAGTCGGCTACGAGCAGTACTTC.

The chain links TRBV5-4 to TRBJ1-2, with D unresolved. Germline assignment: CDR1 SGHNT and CDR2 YYREEE (reference sequence). Trimming took 4 bases from V and 2 from J, leaving 12 bases between them. The CDR3 runs 14 residues. The CDR3 coding sequence is TGTGCCAGCAGCCTGAGACACCCCAACTATGGCTACACCTTC. This gives the protein CASSLRHPNYGYTF.

The J gene is TRBJ2-1, the V gene TRBV4-2, with D possibly matching TRBD2 (6 bases). Trimming left V 5 bases short and J 3 bases short, with 17 bases between. Germline CDR1 and CDR2: LGHNA and YNFKEQ. The CDR3 has 16 amino acids. CDR3 residues: CASSSHGGGSYNEQFF. The CDR3 nucleotides read TGTGCCAGCAGCTCTCATGGGGGAGGTAGCTACAATGAGCAGTTCTTC.

The chain has TRBV28 and TRBJ1-4, with TRBD1 as a possible D gene (5 bases). The CDR3 is 14 residues long. Germline CDR1 is MDHEN and CDR2 is SYDVKM. Trimming shortened V by 3 bases and J by 5 bases, and 10 bases separated the two germline ends. CDR3 nucleotides: TGTGCCAGCAGTTTTACAGGAATCAATGAAAAACTGTTTTTT. Its translation is CASSFTGINEKLFF.

The chain combines TRBV30 with TRBJ2-7; D may be TRBD2 (6 bases). Germline-derived CDR1 and CDR2 are GTSNPN and SVGIG (reference sequence). V shed 1 base and J shed 0 bases, with 13 bases lying between them. This CDR3 is 15 amino acids long. This chain's CDR3 is CAWSGLGRYSYEQYF. DNA for the CDR3: TGTGCCTGGAGTGGCCTGGGGAGGTACTCCTACGAGCAGTACTTC.

The chain couples TRBV6-5 to TRBJ1-1; D gene ambiguous. Germline-derived CDR1 and CDR2 are MNHEY and SVGAGI. Trimming left V 10 bases short and J 6 bases short, with 15 bases between. The CDR3 spans 12 residues. This CDR3 reads CATRWRDSEAFF. For the CDR3, the DNA is TGTGCCACCCGCTGGAGGGATTCTGAAGCTTTCTTT.

V and J are TRBV2 and TRBJ1-3; D gene ambiguous. CDR3 length: 14 residues. Germline V CDR1 and CDR2: SNHLY, FYNNEI. V lost 2 bases to trimming and J lost 2 bases, with 7 bases between them. The CDR3 DNA reads as TGTGCCAGCAGTGAACAGTCAACTGGAAACACCATATATTTT. Translating gives CASSEQSTGNTIYF. The full variable domain, rest sourced from reference TRBV2 and TRBJ1-3, is EPEVTQTPSHQVTQMGQEVILRCVPISNHLYFYWYRQILGQKVEFLVSFYNNEISEKSEIFDDQFSVERPDGSNFTLKIRSTKLEDSAMYFCASSEQSTGNTIYFGEGSWLTVV.

On this clone: One end of the junction does not line up with germline, which may come from a read error. This specimen includes other DNA sequences encoding the same CDR3. The genes are TRBV7-7 and TRBJ2-1, with a weak D call TRBD2 (5 bases). Germline values: CDR1 SSHAT, CDR2 FNYEAQ (reference sequence). The CDR3 is 17 residues long. CDR3 sequence reads: CASSLAPGLAGNNEQFF. CDR3 DNA: TGTGCTAGCAGCTTAGCCCCCGGGCTGGCGGGTAACAATGAGCAGTTCTTC.

This clone was counted only a few times. The rearrangement joins TRBV4-1 to TRBJ2-1; 12 bases agree with TRBD1. Germline assignment: CDR1 MGHRA and CDR2 YSYEKL. The CDR3 is 16 residues long. V lost 0 bases to trimming and J lost 8 bases; unmatched junction nucleotides: 5. The CDR3 region has the DNA TGCGCCAGCAGCCAAGACTCGGGACAGGGGGCCTATGAGCAGTTCTTC. This sequence encodes CASSQDSGQGAYEQFF.

V is TRBV7-8 and J is TRBJ1-5; weak D call: TRBD1 (6 bases). This CDR3 region has 15 residues. The germline V gene has CDR1 SGHVS and CDR2 FQNEAQ. V was shortened by 5 bases and J by 2 bases, with 13 bases between the two germline ends. In DNA form, the CDR3 reads TGTGCCAGCAGCCCGGACAGATGGGGCAATCAGCCCCAGCATTTT. This encodes CASSPDRWGNQPQHF.

This clone was seen a single time. This chain joins TRBV2 and TRBJ2-7, with D possibly matching TRBD1 (6 bases). V was pared by 6 bases and J by 0 bases, with 12 bases between. CDR1 is SNHLY and CDR2 is FYNNEI in the germline V gene. The CDR3 totals 14 residues. The CDR3 nucleotides read TGTGCCAGCAGGCGACAGGACCTCTCCTACGAGCAGTACTTC. Residues: CASRRQDLSYEQYF.

The chain has TRBV19 and TRBJ1-4; D not certain. From germline, CDR1 is LNHDA and CDR2 SQIVND (reference sequence). The CDR3 spans 15 residues. Trimming shortened V by 2 bases and J by 0 bases, and 7 bases separated the two germline ends. The CDR3, as DNA: TGTGCCAGTAGTATACCTACTGCAACTAATGAAAAACTGTTTTTT. Amino acid sequence: CASSIPTATNEKLFF.

The gene calls are TRBV5-4 and TRBJ2-1, with 12 bases aligning to TRBD2. The V and J ends lost 4 bases and 5 bases, in that order; junction bases with no gene match: 7. The CDR3 is made up of 16 amino acids. Germline CDR1 SGHNT, CDR2 YYREEE (reference sequence). The CDR3 region is CASSPLAGGMDNEQFF. CDR3 nucleotides: TGTGCCAGCAGCCCCCTAGCGGGAGGGATGGACAATGAGCAGTTCTTC.